The 29 T cell receptor beta chains reported below all come from one sample, sequenced in a study of T cell repertoires in cytomegalovirus infection. TCRdb re-called the reads through MiXCR, storing one row per CDR3 protein. The sample carries roughly 300,000 distinct CDR3 sequences, 20% to 30% recorded once. Input material: PBMCs. Every receptor here comes from a human donor in good health (CMV status not recorded). Some clones in this sample may be carry-over from other donors' samples.

This clonotype was detected many times. The CDR3 sequence: CASKKMGRTGGYTF. The CDR3 DNA is TGTGCCAGCAAAAAAATGGGCAGGACTGGTGGCTACACCTTC. The rearrangement links TRBV7-2 to TRBJ1-2, with no clear D. The germline CDR1 and CDR2 sequences are SGHTA and FQGNSA. The CDR3 runs to 14 residues. The germline V and J ends were trimmed by 7 bases and 7 bases, with 19 bases remaining between them.

V is TRBV3-1 and J is TRBJ1-1; possibly TRBD1 for D (5 bases). The CDR3 covers 14 residues. Germline V CDR1 and CDR2: LGHDT, YNNKEL (reference sequence). Trimming pared 3 bases from V and 6 bases from J, leaving 14 bases between. DNA of the CDR3: TGTGCCAGCAGCCATGGGGCTATCGGGGCTGAAGCTTTCTTT. It codes for CASSHGAIGAEAFF.

The V call is TRBV10-3, the J call TRBJ2-1; D remains unclear. This CDR3 comprises 13 residues. V lost 2 bases, J lost 2 bases, and 4 bases lay in between. CDR1 and CDR2 from the germline V gene are ENHRY and SYGVKD. CDR3 DNA: TGTGCCATCAGTGAGGGAACCTACAATGAGCAGTTCTTC. It yields the protein CAISEGTYNEQFF.

This sequence joins TRBV20-1 and TRBJ2-1, with 7 nucleotides matching TRBD1. Per the germline V gene, CDR1 is DFQATT and CDR2 is SNEGSKA (reference sequence). The V and J ends lost 5 bases and 1 base, in that order; junction bases with no gene match: 5. This CDR3 has 14 amino acids. This chain's CDR3 is CSASGTASYNEQFF. The CDR3, as DNA: TGCAGTGCTTCCGGGACAGCGTCCTACAATGAGCAGTTCTTC.

This clonotype was observed many times. The chain recombines TRBV7-2 with TRBJ2-5, with TRBD2 as a possible D gene (6 bases). Germline V gene sequence: CDR1 SGHTA, CDR2 FQGNSA. The V end lost 5 bases, the J end lost 2 bases, and 12 bases lay between the germline ends. CDR3 length: 14 residues. The DNA for the CDR3 is TGTGCCAGCAGCCGAACGGGACTTCAAGAGACCCAGTACTTC. Amino acid sequence: CASSRTGLQETQYF.

J is TRBJ2-1 and V is TRBV9, with a tentative D call TRBD2 (6 bases). The CDR3 has 16 amino acids. Germline lookup yields CDR1 SGDLS and CDR2 YYNGEE. The germline V and J ends were trimmed by 4 bases and 3 bases, with 17 bases remaining between them. CDR3 residues: CASSPAWLANYNEQFF. CDR3 sequence (DNA): TGTGCCAGCAGCCCTGCTTGGCTAGCGAACTACAATGAGCAGTTCTTC.

The chain combines TRBV7-3 with TRBJ2-7; 8 bases line up with TRBD1. This CDR3 has 13 residues. The V segment lost 6 bases and the J segment 6 bases; nucleotides outside the gene matches: 7. Germline loops: CDR1 SGHTA, CDR2 FQGTGA. The CDR3 loop is CASSKDRVGEQYF. The CDR3 DNA is TGTGCCAGCAGTAAGGACAGGGTCGGCGAGCAGTACTTC.

Worth noting for this clonotype: A single base separates this from a much larger clone, so it may be a read error. J is TRBJ2-2 and V is TRBV7-9; D may be TRBD2 (5 bases). Germline V gives CDR1 SEHNR, CDR2 FQNEAQ (reference sequence). The CDR3 extends over 13 amino acids. The CDR3 DNA is TGTGCCAGCAGCTTAAGAGTACCCGGGGAGCTGTTGTTT. It specifies CASSLRVPGELLF.

The J gene is TRBJ1-2, the V gene TRBV19; TRBD1 might be the D (6 bases). V gave up 4 bases and J gave up 4 bases, with 13 bases separating them. Germline V lookup: CDR1 LNHDA, CDR2 SQIVND (reference sequence). The CDR3 extends over 14 amino acids. The chain's CDR3 is CASSTETGPYGYTF. The CDR3 DNA sequence: TGTGCCAGTAGTACCGAGACAGGACCCTATGGCTACACCTTC. The whole variable domain, remainder taken from reference TRBV19 and TRBJ1-2, is DGGITQSPKYLFRKEGQNVTLSCEQNLNHDAMYWYRQDPGQGLRLIYYSQIVNDFQKGDIAEGYSVSREKKESFPLTVTSAQKNPTAFYLCASSTETGPYGYTFGSGTRLTVV.

Of note for this clonotype: Since a much larger clone is just one base distant, this may be a read error. This chain connects TRBV7-6 to TRBJ2-2; tentatively, D is TRBD2 (6 bases). CDR3 length equals 14 residues. Per the germline V gene, CDR1 is SGHVS and CDR2 is FNYEAQ. CDR3 nucleotide sequence: TGTGCCAGCAGCCCGCGGACTATCACCGGGGAGCGGTTTTTT. It yields the protein CASSPRTITGERFF.

This clonotype was counted between two and nine times. The V call is TRBV5-1, the J call TRBJ2-1, with 12 bases fitting TRBD2. Unmatched junction bases numbered 6, after V lost 5 bases and J lost 6 bases. The germline CDR1 and CDR2 sequences are SGHRS and YFSETQ. The length of the CDR3 is 15 residues. The CDR3 sequence is CASRTSSGGVNEQFF. The CDR3 nucleotides are TGCGCCAGCAGAACTTCTAGCGGGGGGGTCAATGAGCAGTTCTTC.

This clonotype has ten or more counts. The V gene is TRBV7-2, the J gene TRBJ1-2; no definite D call. V was cut by 0 bases and J by 4 bases, with 12 bases left in between. CDR1 and CDR2 (germline): SGHTA, FQGNSA. The CDR3 has 15 residues. CDR3 loop: CASSLAPALSYGYTF. CDR3 bases: TGTGCCAGCAGCTTAGCACCGGCCCTGTCCTATGGCTACACCTTC. Full variable domain (missing parts from reference TRBV7-2 and TRBJ1-2): GAGVSQSPSNKVTEKGKDVELRCDPISGHTALYWYRQSLGQGLEFLIYFQGNSAPDKSGLPSDRFSAERTGGSVSTLTIQRTQQEDSAVYLCASSLAPALSYGYTFGSGTRLTVV.

Many counts were recorded for this clonotype. The chain employs TRBV7-3 and TRBJ1-6; a possible D gene is TRBD1 (6 bases). Germline V lookup: CDR1 SGHTA, CDR2 FQGTGA. The length of the CDR3 is 15 residues. V was cut by 5 bases and J by 5 bases, with 13 bases left in between. The CDR3 coding sequence is TGTGCCAGCAGCCCCCTTCAGGGGAATAATTCACCCCTCCACTTT. As protein: CASSPLQGNNSPLHF.

This chain joins TRBV5-6 and TRBJ2-1; TRBD2 matches 7 bases. Germline CDR1 SGHDT, CDR2 YYEEEE. The CDR3 is made up of 16 amino acids. V shed 3 bases and J 2 bases; nucleotides not matched to a gene: 8. CDR3 amino acids: CASSSLVRGTYNEQFF. CDR3 in DNA: TGTGCCAGCAGCTCCCTAGTGCGGGGGACCTACAATGAGCAGTTCTTC. Full variable domain (missing parts from reference TRBV5-6 and TRBJ2-1): DAGVTQSPTHLIKTRGQQVTLRCSPKSGHDTVSWYQQALGQGPQFIFQYYEEEERQRGNFPDRFSGHQFPNYSSELNVNALLLGDSALYLCASSSLVRGTYNEQFFGPGTRLTVL.

In this sample, this clonotype turned up a few times. The CDR3 bases are TGTGCCAGCTCAAGTAGGGGGGGGAACACTGAAGCTTTCTTT. This translates into CASSSRGGNTEAFF. V is TRBV18 and J is TRBJ1-1; D may be TRBD1 (6 bases). The CDR3 sequence is 14 residues long. Trimming removed 5 bases at V and 1 base at J, with 11 bases between. CDR1 is KGHSH, CDR2 LQKENI, per germline.

This chain links TRBV28 with TRBJ1-5, with D maybe TRBD1 (5 bases). This CDR3 region has 16 residues. In germline, CDR1 is MDHEN, CDR2 SYDVKM. V shed 7 bases and J shed 1 base, with 17 bases lying between them. CDR3 DNA: TGTGCCAGCACCTTTGGGGCAGGAGGAAGCAATCAGCCCCAGCATTTT. It yields the protein CASTFGAGGSNQPQHF.

In this sample, this clonotype turned up a few times. This chain joins TRBV5-1 and TRBJ2-7; the D gene is possibly TRBD1 (6 bases). The CDR3 extends over 13 amino acids. V lost 4 bases and J 1 base, leaving 9 bases between the germline ends. Germline CDR1 reads SGHRS; CDR2 reads YFSETQ. The CDR3 loop is CASSGGQSYEQYF. DNA of the CDR3: TGCGCCAGCAGCGGGGGCCAATCCTACGAGCAGTACTTC.

This clonotype was picked up a small number of times. The CDR3 nucleotides are TGTGCCAGCAGTCTGGGGACAGGGGGGCAGCCCCAGCATTTT. Protein sequence: CASSLGTGGQPQHF. This chain uses TRBV28 with TRBJ1-5, with 11 bases that match TRBD1. J gave up 7 bases and V 5 bases, and 4 bases lay outside the gene matches. Germline V gene lookup returns CDR1 MDHEN and CDR2 SYDVKM. This CDR3 has 14 amino acids.

This clonotype has a handful of counts. The chain's CDR3 is CASSQMGGRSTEAFF. CDR3 DNA sequence: TGTGCCAGCAGTCAAATGGGGGGGCGGAGCACTGAAGCTTTCTTT. The chain uses TRBV2 and TRBJ1-1; maybe TRBD1 (6 bases). Trimming shortened V by 5 bases and J by 4 bases, and 17 bases separated the two germline ends. Germline CDR1 reads SNHLY; CDR2 reads FYNNEI. The CDR3 consists of 15 residues.

This clonotype was counted at least ten times. The chain carries TRBV7-9 and TRBJ2-7; no clear D gene. The V gene's germline CDR1 is SEHNR and CDR2 FQNEAQ (reference sequence). V was shortened by 1 base and J by 4 bases, with 11 bases between the two germline ends. This CDR3 is built from 14 residues. The CDR3, as DNA: TGTGCCAGCAGCTTAGACGTAGTGATGTACGAGCAGTACTTC. It codes for CASSLDVVMYEQYF.

This clonotype was found a few times. J is TRBJ1-2 and V is TRBV6-1; D is uncertain. Trimming stripped 7 bases from V and 1 base from J, with 10 bases between. Germline V gene data show CDR1 as MNHNS and CDR2 as SASEGT. The CDR3 is 13 amino acids. In nucleotides, the CDR3 is TGTGCCAGCATGGGCAGAATTAACTATGGCTACACCTTC. Its protein is CASMGRINYGYTF.

This clonotype has more than one count but fewer than ten. The chain combines TRBV6-1 with TRBJ1-6; D gene unclear. The germline V gene encodes CDR1 MNHNS and CDR2 SASEGT. The CDR3 consists of 13 residues. The V and J ends lost 6 bases and 8 bases respectively, with 11 bases between them. This chain's CDR3 is CASSLKEYSPLHF. The CDR3 DNA is TGTGCCAGCAGCTTGAAGGAGTATTCACCCCTCCACTTT.

This clonotype was detected a few times. The chain is built from TRBV20-1 and TRBJ2-1; 15 positions agree with TRBD2. The germline V gene encodes CDR1 DFQATT and CDR2 SNEGSKA (reference sequence). The CDR3 loop spans 14 amino acids. With 5 bases clipped from V and 7 bases from J, the junction kept 3 bases outside the gene matches. This CDR3 reads CSAEGLAGGNEQFF. CDR3 DNA: TGCAGTGCTGAAGGACTAGCGGGGGGGAATGAGCAGTTCTTC.

V and J are TRBV12-3 or TRBV12-4 and TRBJ2-5; 7 bases map to TRBD2. There are 14 residues in the CDR3. With 4 bases clipped from V and 1 base from J, the junction kept 3 bases outside the gene matches. CDR3 in amino acids: CASSYGTTQETQYF. The DNA of the CDR3 is TGTGCCAGCAGTTACGGGACTACCCAAGAGACCCAGTACTTC.

This clonotype was recorded a few times. The chain joins TRBV19 to TRBJ1-5; 7 bases match TRBD1. Germline V gene data show CDR1 as LNHDA and CDR2 as SQIVND (reference sequence). V was clipped by 4 bases and J by 0 bases; unmatched bases: 3. The CDR3 has 15 amino acids. CDR3 DNA sequence: TGTGCCAGTAGTAGGGGACAGACTAGCAATCAGCCCCAGCATTTT. Translating it yields CASSRGQTSNQPQHF.

The chain links TRBV28 to TRBJ2-7; D not resolved. The germline V gene encodes CDR1 MDHEN and CDR2 SYDVKM. The CDR3 contains 17 residues. V lost 1 base and J lost 3, with 19 bases in between. CDR3 sequence (DNA): TGTGCCAGCAGTTTATTGTCCCCCCAGAGGATCGACTACGAGCAGTACTTC. It codes for CASSLLSPQRIDYEQYF.

This clonotype appeared a single time. The rearrangement links TRBV29-1 to TRBJ1-5; D remains ambiguous. The ends were cut back, 5 bases at V and 4 bases at J, with 9 bases in the middle. The CDR3 sequence is 12 residues long. In germline, CDR1 is SQVTM, CDR2 ANQGSEA. This chain's CDR3 is CSVYAENQPQHF. The CDR3 DNA follows: TGCAGCGTTTACGCAGAAAATCAGCCCCAGCATTTT.

The J gene is TRBJ2-7, the V gene TRBV5-1; D uncertain. In germline, CDR1 is SGHRS, CDR2 YFSETQ. The V and J ends lost 4 bases and 1 base respectively, with 9 bases between them. CDR3 size: 13 residues. Written as DNA, the CDR3 is TGCGCCAGCAGCCACGACGCATCCTACGAGCAGTACTTC. Its protein product is CASSHDASYEQYF. Full variable domain (missing parts from reference TRBV5-1 and TRBJ2-7): KAGVTQTPRYLIKTRGQQVTLSCSPISGHRSVSWYQQTPGQGLQFLFEYFSETQRNKGNFPGRFSGRQFSNSRSEMNVSTLELGDSALYLCASSHDASYEQYFGPGTRLTVT.

V and J are TRBV25-1 and TRBJ1-6, with 9 bases that match TRBD1. J was trimmed by 11 bases and V by 3 bases; bases with no gene match: 11. This CDR3 has 16 residues. Germline V gene data show CDR1 as MGHDK and CDR2 as SYGVNS. CDR3 loop: CASSDPAGTGNPPLHF. CDR3 coding DNA: TGTGCCAGCAGTGACCCTGCCGGGACAGGGAATCCACCCCTCCACTTT.